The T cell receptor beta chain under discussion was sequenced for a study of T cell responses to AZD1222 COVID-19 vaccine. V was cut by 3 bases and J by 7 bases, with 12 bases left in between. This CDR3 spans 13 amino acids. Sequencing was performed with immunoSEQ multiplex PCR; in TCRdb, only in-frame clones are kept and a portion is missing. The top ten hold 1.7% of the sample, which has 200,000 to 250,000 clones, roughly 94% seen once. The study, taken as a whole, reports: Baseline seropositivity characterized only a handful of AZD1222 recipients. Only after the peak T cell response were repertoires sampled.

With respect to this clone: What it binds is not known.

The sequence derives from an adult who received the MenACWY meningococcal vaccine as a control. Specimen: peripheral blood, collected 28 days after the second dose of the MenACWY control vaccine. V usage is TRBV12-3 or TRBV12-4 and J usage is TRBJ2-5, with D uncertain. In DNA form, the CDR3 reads TGTGCCAGCAGTTTCGGCGGCCGTGGGACCCAGTACTTC. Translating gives CASSFGGRGTQYF.